The rows below give T cell receptor beta chains drawn from one sample of a study of T cell responses to AZD1222 COVID-19 vaccine. The data were produced by immunoSEQ multiplex PCR, yet TCRdb's version contains in-frame clones alone and is incomplete. The table lists about 110,000 clones, around 92% of them singletons. The specimen comprised peripheral blood, sampled on day 0 of AZD1222 vaccination. The origin of the receptors is an adult in good health. CDR3s include the opening cysteine and the closing phenylalanine or tryptophan. D genes are given only for firm matches. Rows give clone size only sometimes, using once, few, many, or a class for an expanded clone.

cdr3_nt,cdr3_aa,v_call,clone_size,j_call,d_call
TGTGCCAGTAGTATCGGGAATGAAAAACTGTTTTTT,CASSIGNEKLFF,TRBV19,NA,TRBJ1-4,NA
TGTGCCAGCTCTTGGGGGTACACCGGGGAGCTGTTTTTT,CASSWGYTGELFF,TRBV18,NA,TRBJ2-2,NA
TGTGCCAGCAGCTCCGCGGGGGCCGCAACTAATGAAAAACTGTTTTTT,CASSSAGAATNEKLFF,TRBV5-4,NA,TRBJ1-4,NA
TGTGCCACCAGTGAGGCTACCTCACCCTACGAGCAGTACTTC,CATSEATSPYEQYF,TRBV24-1,NA,TRBJ2-7,NA
TGCGCCAGCAGTCACCTCGTACCCGGCACAGATACGCAGTATTTT,CASSHLVPGTDTQYF,TRBV23-1,NA,TRBJ2-3,NA
TGTGCCAGCAGCTCGAGGGACACTGAAGCTTTCTTT,CASSSRDTEAFF,TRBV7-9,NA,TRBJ1-1,NA
TGCGCCAGCAGCTCTGGACAGGGGGTATACTCTGGAAACACCATATATTTT,CASSSGQGVYSGNTIYF,TRBV5-1,NA,TRBJ1-3,TRBD1
TGTGCCAGCAGCTACCTTGCCGGGACAGGGGTTAACGAGCAGTACTTC,CASSYLAGTGVNEQYF,TRBV5-4,NA,TRBJ2-7,TRBD1
TGTGCCAGCAGCTCGCAACCCTGGATGTCGGATACGCAGTATTTT,CASSSQPWMSDTQYF,TRBV5-5,NA,TRBJ2-3,NA
TGTGCCAGCAGTCCAACCCAACTAACTGGGGAAAAACTGTTTTTT,CASSPTQLTGEKLFF,TRBV27,NA,TRBJ1-4,NA
TGTGCCAGCAGTTACTCGCTGGGGCTTGACGGCTACACCTTC,CASSYSLGLDGYTF,TRBV6-5,NA,TRBJ1-2,NA
TGTGCCAGCAGGAGGCGGGGCTATGACGGGGAGCTGTTTTTT,CASRRRGYDGELFF,TRBV7-6,NA,TRBJ2-2,NA
TGTGCTAGCGGGACAGGTTCCGAGCAGTACTTC,CASGTGSEQYF,TRBV12-5,NA,TRBJ2-7,TRBD1
TGCGCCAGCAGCGCCGCAGGGGACGCCTACGAGCAGTACTTC,CASSAAGDAYEQYF,TRBV5-1,NA,TRBJ2-7,NA
TGTGCCAGCAGTTCCTGGGACAGGGCAAATTTTGAAAAACTGTTTTTT,CASSSWDRANFEKLFF,TRBV28,few,TRBJ1-4,TRBD1
TGTGCCAGCAGCCAATCCCTTATCCGGGCTGAAGCTTTCTTT,CASSQSLIRAEAFF,TRBV16,NA,TRBJ1-1,NA
TGTGCCAGCAGCTTCCTCGGGGGGGAAGCTTTCTTT,CASSFLGGEAFF,TRBV13,NA,TRBJ1-1,NA
TGTGCCAGCAGTGCCGACAGGATCCGCTACACCTTC,CASSADRIRYTF,TRBV2,once,TRBJ1-2,NA
TGTGCCAGCAGCCCGGGACAGTCCTACGAGCAGTACTTC,CASSPGQSYEQYF,TRBV7-6,NA,TRBJ2-7,TRBD1
TGTGCCAGCAGTGCAGAGGGAAATAATTCACCCCTCCACTTT,CASSAEGNNSPLHF,TRBV2,once,TRBJ1-6,NA
TGTGCCAGCAAGGGGACAGGGGAGAGCGAGCAGTACTTC,CASKGTGESEQYF,TRBV6-5,NA,TRBJ2-7,TRBD1
TGCAGTGCTAGTCGGGGCAGCCAGCCCCAGCATTTT,CSASRGSQPQHF,TRBV20-1,few,TRBJ1-5,NA
TGTGCCAGCAGCGCGGGGGACAGGTCCTACTATGGCTACACCTTC,CASSAGDRSYYGYTF,TRBV13,NA,TRBJ1-2,TRBD1
TGTGCCAGCAGCGAGCGGGGCCTACATAGCAATCAGCCCCAGCATTTT,CASSERGLHSNQPQHF,TRBV7-2,NA,TRBJ1-5,NA
TGTGCCAGCAGTTTATCTGGGGATGAGCAGTTCTTC,CASSLSGDEQFF,TRBV27,NA,TRBJ2-1,NA
TGTGCCAGCATCCGATCAGGATTTGATGGCTACACCTTC,CASIRSGFDGYTF,TRBV28,once,TRBJ1-2,NA
TGTGCCAGCAGTACCCAAGGGAGTAATGAAAAACTGTTTTTT,CASSTQGSNEKLFF,TRBV6-5,NA,TRBJ1-4,NA
TGTGCCAGCAGCTTCACTAGTACCGGGGAGCTGTTTTTT,CASSFTSTGELFF,TRBV7-3,NA,TRBJ2-2,NA
TGTGCCAGCAGCAAAGGGGATCAGCCCCAGCATTTT,CASSKGDQPQHF,TRBV2,NA,TRBJ1-5,NA
TGTGCCAGCAGTTACTCTAACCGAAATGAGCAGTTCTTC,CASSYSNRNEQFF,TRBV6-5,NA,TRBJ2-1,NA
TGTGCCAGCAGCCAATTGGGGACTGAAGCTTTCTTT,CASSQLGTEAFF,TRBV4-2,once,TRBJ1-1,NA
TGTGCCAGTAAATTCTCTGGGGCCAACGTCCTGACTTTC,CASKFSGANVLTF,TRBV19,NA,TRBJ2-6,NA
TGTGCCAGTAGTTCAAGGACTAGCGGCACCGGGGAGCTGTTTTTT,CASSSRTSGTGELFF,TRBV19,NA,TRBJ2-2,TRBD2
TGTGCCAGCGATCGCGCAGGGGATTATCAGCCCCAGCATTTT,CASDRAGDYQPQHF,TRBV2,NA,TRBJ1-5,NA
TGTGCCAGCAGTCTTTACCCACAGGCCTATAATTCACCCCTCCACTTT,CASSLYPQAYNSPLHF,TRBV27,NA,TRBJ1-6,NA
TGTGCCAGCAGCTTCGGGGTTCGGGCTTTCTTT,CASSFGVRAFF,TRBV11-2,NA,TRBJ1-1,NA
TGTGCCAGTCGGGGGGGACCGAGCTTGGAGACCCAGTACTTC,CASRGGPSLETQYF,TRBV19,NA,TRBJ2-5,TRBD2
TGTGCCACCCAAACGACAGGGGCCGGCTATCAGCCCCAGCATTTT,CATQTTGAGYQPQHF,TRBV6-5,NA,TRBJ1-5,TRBD1
TGTGCCAGTAGCCGCCCGGGACAGGGGGCTTCGAACACCGGGGAGCTGTTTTTT,CASSRPGQGASNTGELFF,TRBV19,once,TRBJ2-2,TRBD1
TGTGCCAGCAGCGTAGGGGACAGGGGGCCCCGAGTCACTGAAGCTTTCTTT,CASSVGDRGPRVTEAFF,TRBV9,NA,TRBJ1-1,TRBD1